A selection of T cell receptor beta chains follows, all from one sample in a study of STAT5B mutations in CD4+ large granular lymphocyte leukemia. Only in-frame clones appear in the TCRdb table, and some are missing; sequencing was by immunoSEQ multiplex PCR. In the table there are 31,000 or so clones, 60% to 80% of which are singletons. Sequenced input: CD4+ T cells from blood buffy coats. Every receptor here comes from a human donor in good health. CDR3s include the opening cysteine and the closing phenylalanine or tryptophan. A D gene is named only where the DNA matches it firmly. Clone size is given for some rows only: seen once, a few or many times, or a class if the clone is expanded.

v_gene	abundance	d_gene	j_gene	CDR3nt	CDR3aa
TRBV14	-	TRBD1	TRBJ2-2	TGTGCCAGCAGCCGCTTGGGACAGGGGAACACCGGGGAGCTGTTTTTT	CASSRLGQGNTGELFF
TRBV29-1	medium-sized	-	TRBJ1-5	TGCAGCGTTGCCTGGCAGCCTAATCAGCCCCAGCATTTT	CSVAWQPNQPQHF
TRBV5-6	-	TRBD1	TRBJ1-1	TGTGCCAGCAGCGCTGGGACAGGGTTGGATAAAGCTTTCTTT	CASSAGTGLDKAFF
TRBV5-4	-	-	TRBJ1-1	TGTGCCAGCAGCACACCGGGACACAAGAACACTGAAGCTTTCTTT	CASSTPGHKNTEAFF
TRBV6-1	-	-	TRBJ2-2	TGTGCCAGCAGTGAAAGGGACTACACCGGGGAGCTGTTTTTT	CASSERDYTGELFF
TRBV19	-	-	TRBJ2-2	TGTGCCAGTAGTCGGAGACAACTAAACACCGGGGAGCTGTTTTTT	CASSRRQLNTGELFF
TRBV30	-	TRBD2	TRBJ2-1	TGTGCCTGGGCCCTAGCGGGAGGTAGTGAGCAGTTCTTC	CAWALAGGSEQFF
TRBV27	-	-	TRBJ2-1	TGTGCCAGCAAGGACCGGGATTACAATGAGCAGTTCTTC	CASKDRDYNEQFF
TRBV19	-	-	TRBJ1-5	TGTGCCAGTAGTATAGATCCAGGGGCCCTTGGGCCCCAGCATTTT	CASSIDPGALGPQHF
TRBV5-8	-	-	TRBJ2-7	TGTGCCAGCAGCCTGGGAGGGGGGTTCTACGAGCAGTACTTC	CASSLGGGFYEQYF
TRBV2	-	-	TRBJ2-7	TGTGCCAGCAATGGGGAGGGGGTTTCCTACGAGCAGTACTTC	CASNGEGVSYEQYF
TRBV6-5	-	-	TRBJ2-7	TGTGCCAGCAGTTACTCGATAGGGAGCGCCTACGAGCAGTACTTC	CASSYSIGSAYEQYF
TRBV20-1	few	-	TRBJ1-1	TGCAGTGCTATCAAGGACACTGAAGCTTTCTTT	CSAIKDTEAFF
TRBV5-5	-	-	TRBJ1-3	TGTGCCAGCAGCTTGTTCGGAAACTCTGGAAACACCATATATTTT	CASSLFGNSGNTIYF
TRBV5-1	-	TRBD1	TRBJ2-2	TGCGCCAGCAGCTCCGACAGGGCGAACACCGGGGAGCTGTTTTTT	CASSSDRANTGELFF
TRBV5-4	once	-	TRBJ2-7	TGTGCCAGCAGCCTCCCGGGAAACTACGAGCAGTACTTC	CASSLPGNYEQYF
TRBV29-1	-	-	TRBJ2-7	TGCAGCGCCGGGTCCGGGGGTCTCTACGAGCAGTACTTC	CSAGSGGLYEQYF
TRBV30	-	-	TRBJ2-5	TGTGCCTGGAAGCGGTCGTACGGGGAGACCCAGTACTTC	CAWKRSYGETQYF
TRBV15	once	-	TRBJ1-1	TGTGCCACCAGCAGAGACTACAGGGACACTGAAGCTTTCTTT	CATSRDYRDTEAFF
TRBV6-5	-	TRBD2	TRBJ2-5	TGTGCCAGCAGCCCGAGGACTAGCTGGGAGACCCAGTACTTC	CASSPRTSWETQYF
TRBV7-6	-	-	TRBJ2-3	TGTGCCAGCAGCTCTCACACAGATACGCAGTATTTT	CASSSHTDTQYF
TRBV10-3	-	TRBD1	TRBJ1-1	TGTGCCATCAGACCACGAGCAACAGGGGAGACTGAAGCTTTCTTT	CAIRPRATGETEAFF
TRBV6-1	few	-	TRBJ1-5	TGTGCCAGCAGTGTGGAGCAGGTCCAGCCCCAGCATTTT	CASSVEQVQPQHF
TRBV28	few	-	TRBJ1-1	TGTGCCAGCACCAACTACGGGGGATTGAACACTGAAGCTTTCTTT	CASTNYGGLNTEAFF
TRBV4-1	-	-	TRBJ2-3	TGCGCCAGCAGCCGCGCAGGAGATACGCAGTATTTT	CASSRAGDTQYF
TRBV6-1	few	-	TRBJ2-2	TGTGCCACCCTTGCTAGGGGAGGCACCGGGGAGCTGTTTTTT	CATLARGGTGELFF
TRBV30	-	-	TRBJ2-7	TGTGCCTGGAGTGATAGCCGCTACGAGCAGTACTTC	CAWSDSRYEQYF
TRBV25-1	-	TRBD2	TRBJ2-3	TGTGCCAGCAGTCCTCACCAGACTAGCGGGGGACGGGATACGCAGTATTTT	CASSPHQTSGGRDTQYF
TRBV2	few	-	TRBJ1-2	TGTGCCAGCACCCTTACAGGGTCCGATGGCTACACCTTC	CASTLTGSDGYTF
TRBV11-2	-	-	TRBJ1-1	TGTGCCAGCAGCGAAGTCGGGGGGCGAGGGAACACTGAAGCTTTCTTT	CASSEVGGRGNTEAFF
TRBV5-1	-	TRBD1	TRBJ1-5	TGCGCCAGCAGCTGGACCGGGACAGAAGGAGCCCAGCATTTT	CASSWTGTEGAQHF
TRBV28	-	-	TRBJ1-5	TGTGCCAGTAGTTCGGGATGGGGCGATAGCAATCAGCCCCAGCATTTT	CASSSGWGDSNQPQHF
TRBV30	few	TRBD1	TRBJ1-6	TGTGCCTGGAGCCTGCCCACAGGGGGTGGTTCACCCCTCCACTTT	CAWSLPTGGGSPLHF
TRBV7-9	-	-	TRBJ1-3	TGTGCCAGCAGCTCGCTGCGGGACAATGCTGGAAACACCATATATTTT	CASSSLRDNAGNTIYF
TRBV6-1	-	-	TRBJ2-1	TGTGCCAGCAGTGAAATGACGGCCGGAGGAAATGAGCAGTTCTTC	CASSEMTAGGNEQFF
TRBV5-5	-	-	TRBJ2-1	TGTGCCAGCAGGATCGGACAGTCAGGCAATGAGCAGTTCTTC	CASRIGQSGNEQFF
TRBV15	-	TRBD2	TRBJ2-5	TGTGCCACCAGCAGAGATCGGACTAGCGGACAAGAGACCCAGTACTTC	CATSRDRTSGQETQYF
TRBV6-5	-	TRBD2	TRBJ2-7	TGTGCCAGCAGTTCCCCGACTCTAGCGGTCTACGAGCAGTACTTC	CASSSPTLAVYEQYF
TRBV4-1	-	-	TRBJ2-3	TGCGCCAGCAGCCTCGACCGGGGAAGGCCAGATACGCAGTATTTT	CASSLDRGRPDTQYF
TRBV5-4	-	-	TRBJ1-2	TGTGCCAGCAGCTTGGCAGGCGGCGCTATCGATGGCTACACCTTC	CASSLAGGAIDGYTF
TRBV5-1	-	-	TRBJ2-2	TGCGCCAGCAGCCCGGCAGGATCCGGGGAGCTGTTTTTT	CASSPAGSGELFF
TRBV7-2	-	-	TRBJ1-6	TGTGCCAGCAGCCCATACGGGGGTCGTAGTAATTCACCCCTCCACTTT	CASSPYGGRSNSPLHF
TRBV5-1	-	-	TRBJ2-1	TGCGCCAGCAGCTTGGACGGCATAAGGGACAATGAGCAGTTCTTC	CASSLDGIRDNEQFF
TRBV7-2	-	-	TRBJ1-1	TGTGCCAGCTGCGTAGGGTGGAACACTGAAGCTTTCTTT	CASCVGWNTEAFF
TRBV5-6	few	TRBD1	TRBJ1-2	TGTGCCAGCAGTCAGCAATTACAGGGGACCCACTATGGCTACACCTTC	CASSQQLQGTHYGYTF
TRBV4-2	-	TRBD1	TRBJ1-5	TGTGCCAGCAGCCGACAGGGAAATCAGCCCCAGCATTTT	CASSRQGNQPQHF
TRBV11-2	-	-	TRBJ2-2	TGTGCCAGCAGCTTAGAACTAATACACACCGGGGAGCTGTTTTTT	CASSLELIHTGELFF
TRBV4-2	-	-	TRBJ1-4	TGTGCCAGCAGCCGCTCACCGATCGTTACAACTAATGAAAAACTGTTTTTT	CASSRSPIVTTNEKLFF
TRBV7-9	-	TRBD2	TRBJ2-7	TGTGCCAGCAGCTCGGGACTAGCGGGAGGATACGAGCAGTACTTC	CASSSGLAGGYEQYF
TRBV5-1	-	-	TRBJ2-3	TGCGCCAGCAGCCCCCTTCCGGGGGAGACAGATACGCAGTATTTT	CASSPLPGETDTQYF
TRBV11-2	-	-	TRBJ2-2	TGTGCCAGCAGCTACACTGGATATAGAACCGGGGAGCTGTTTTTT	CASSYTGYRTGELFF